The 10 T cell receptor beta chains given below trace back to one sample, sequenced in a study of blood T cell repertoires in COVID-19. This table comes from immunoSEQ multiplex PCR, and its TCRdb copy is limited to in-frame clones, with some not included. The table has approximately 140,000 clones, 85% seen once; the top ten hold about 3%. What was sequenced was peripheral blood. The receptors were sampled from a woman aged 40-49 years with active or convalescent COVID-19.

V gene TRBV9 combines with J gene TRBJ2-1; 9 bases align to TRBD2. The J segment lost 4 bases and the V segment lost 4 bases, leaving 9 bases of the junction unmatched. The length of the CDR3 is 16 residues. Per the germline V gene, CDR1 is SGDLS and CDR2 is YYNGEE. CDR3 protein: CASSSTGGRDYNEQFF. DNA for the CDR3: TGTGCCAGCAGCTCTACCGGCGGGAGGGATTACAATGAGCAGTTCTTC.

The V call is TRBV16, the J call TRBJ1-5; D unclear. CDR1 is KGHSY, CDR2 FQNENV, per germline. CDR3 size: 14 residues. The V end lost 0 bases, the J end lost 1 base, and 4 bases lay between the germline ends. The CDR3 nucleotides are TGTGCCAGCAGCCAATCCCCGAGCAATCAGCCCCAGCATTTT. Its translation: CASSQSPSNQPQHF.

The chain links TRBV27 to TRBJ1-1; TRBD1 might be the D (6 bases). This CDR3 spans 15 amino acids. V lost 3 bases, J lost 4 bases, and 15 bases lay in between. Germline loops: CDR1 MNHEY, CDR2 SMNVEV (reference sequence). CDR3 residues: CASSFLVGGGTEAFF. The CDR3 DNA is TGTGCCAGCAGTTTCCTCGTGGGAGGGGGCACTGAAGCTTTCTTT.

The V call is TRBV10-2, the J call TRBJ1-2, with TRBD1 matching over 8 bases. The CDR3 has 16 residues. The V gene's germline CDR1 is WSHSY and CDR2 SAAADI. With V trimmed by 6 bases and J by 3 bases, 12 bases remained unmatched. CDR3: CASSPGQVLGDYGYTF. DNA for the CDR3: TGCGCCAGCAGCCCGGGACAGGTTTTAGGGGACTATGGCTACACCTTC.

This clone was recorded only once. This rearrangement joins TRBV5-1 to TRBJ2-1; unclear D gene. V gave up 2 bases and J gave up 8 bases, with 8 bases separating them. CDR1 and CDR2 from the germline V gene are SGHRS and YFSETQ. The CDR3 runs 12 residues. CDR3 DNA: TGCGCCAGCAGCTTAACAATCCATGAGCAGTTCTTC. It codes for CASSLTIHEQFF.

The V call is TRBV28, the J call TRBJ2-7, with 10 bases fitting TRBD1. Per the germline V gene, CDR1 is MDHEN and CDR2 is SYDVKM. Unmatched junction bases numbered 17, after V lost 6 bases and J lost 6 bases. CDR3 length: 17 residues. For the CDR3, the DNA is TGTGCCAGCAGAACCGGGACAGGGGCTATGTCGGTGGGCGAGCAGTACTTC. Translating it yields CASRTGTGAMSVGEQYF.

This clone is a singleton in its sample. This chain links TRBV28 with TRBJ1-5; TRBD1 might be the D (5 bases). V gave up 3 bases and J gave up 11 bases, with 17 bases separating them. Germline-derived CDR1 and CDR2 are MDHEN and SYDVKM. This CDR3 comprises 14 residues. CDR3 nucleotide sequence: TGTGCCAGCAGTTTGGTCTTTGGGGCCAGGGCCCAGCATTTT. The encoded protein is CASSLVFGARAQHF.

V gene TRBV28 combines with J gene TRBJ1-2, with D unresolved. The V gene lost 3 bases and the J gene lost 3 bases, with 8 bases spanning the gap. The CDR3 has 13 residues. Germline loops: CDR1 MDHEN, CDR2 SYDVKM. The chain's CDR3 is CASSFVEDYGYTF. The CDR3 DNA sequence: TGTGCCAGCAGTTTTGTGGAGGACTATGGCTACACCTTC.

The rearrangement uses TRBV19 and TRBJ2-5, with D perhaps matching TRBD1 (6 bases). The germline V gene has CDR1 LNHDA and CDR2 SQIVND (reference sequence). CDR3 length equals 18 residues. The V gene lost 3 bases and the J gene lost 0 bases, with 20 bases spanning the gap. In DNA form, the CDR3 reads TGTGCCAGTAGTATGGGGGCTCTTGGACCGCCATACCAAGAGACCCAGTACTTC. Translated, it gives CASSMGALGPPYQETQYF.

The table lists this clone with a few counts. CDR3 nucleotides: TGTGCCAGCAGTCGGTTGAACACTGAAGCTTTCTTT. Protein: CASSRLNTEAFF. The chain combines TRBV6-2 or TRBV6-3 with TRBJ1-1; D uncertain. Trimming removed 5 bases at V and 0 bases at J, with 4 bases between. Germline V gene data show CDR1 as MNHEY and CDR2 as SVGEGT. This CDR3 has 12 amino acids.